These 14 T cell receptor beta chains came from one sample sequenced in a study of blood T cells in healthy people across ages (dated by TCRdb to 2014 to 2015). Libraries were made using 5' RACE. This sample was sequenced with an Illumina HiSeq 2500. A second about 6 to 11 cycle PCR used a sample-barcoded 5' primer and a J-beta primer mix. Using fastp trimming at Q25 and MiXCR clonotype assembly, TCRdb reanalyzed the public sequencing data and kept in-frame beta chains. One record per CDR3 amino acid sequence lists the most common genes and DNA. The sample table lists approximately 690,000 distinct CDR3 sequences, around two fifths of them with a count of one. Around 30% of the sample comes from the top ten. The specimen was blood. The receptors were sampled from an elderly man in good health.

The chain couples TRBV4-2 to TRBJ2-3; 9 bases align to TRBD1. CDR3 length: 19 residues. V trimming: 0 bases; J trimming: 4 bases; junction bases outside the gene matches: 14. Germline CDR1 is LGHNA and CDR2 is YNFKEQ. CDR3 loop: CASSQDPWFRDRVADTQYF. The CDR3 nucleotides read TGTGCCAGCAGCCAAGATCCTTGGTTCCGGGACAGGGTTGCAGATACGCAGTATTTT.

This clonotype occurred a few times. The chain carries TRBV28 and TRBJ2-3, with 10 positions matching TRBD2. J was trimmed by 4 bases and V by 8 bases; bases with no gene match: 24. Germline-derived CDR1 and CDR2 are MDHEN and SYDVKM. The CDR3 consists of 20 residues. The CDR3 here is CASSPFYKVTSGLSSDTQYF. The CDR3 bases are TGTGCCAGCTCCCCTTTCTATAAGGTGACTAGCGGGTTGTCGTCAGATACGCAGTATTTT.

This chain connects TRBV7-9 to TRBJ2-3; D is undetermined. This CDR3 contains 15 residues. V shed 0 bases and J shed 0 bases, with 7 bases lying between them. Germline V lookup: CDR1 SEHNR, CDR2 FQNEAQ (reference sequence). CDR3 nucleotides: TGTGCCAGCAGCTTAGCGGCGACTAGCACAGATACGCAGTATTTT. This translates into CASSLAATSTDTQYF. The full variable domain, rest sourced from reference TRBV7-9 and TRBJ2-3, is DTGVSQNPRHKITKRGQNVTFRCDPISEHNRLYWYRQTLGQGPEFLTYFQNEAQLEKSRLLSDRFSAERPKGSFSTLEIQRTEQGDSAMYLCASSLAATSTDTQYFGPGTRLTVL.

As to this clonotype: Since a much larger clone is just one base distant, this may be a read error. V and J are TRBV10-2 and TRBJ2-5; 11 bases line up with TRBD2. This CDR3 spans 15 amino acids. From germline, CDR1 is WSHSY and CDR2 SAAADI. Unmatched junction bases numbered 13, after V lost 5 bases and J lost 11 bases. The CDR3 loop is CASSYTSGGRNEQYF. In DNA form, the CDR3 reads TGCGCCAGCAGTTACACTAGCGGGGGTCGGAATGAGCAGTACTTC.

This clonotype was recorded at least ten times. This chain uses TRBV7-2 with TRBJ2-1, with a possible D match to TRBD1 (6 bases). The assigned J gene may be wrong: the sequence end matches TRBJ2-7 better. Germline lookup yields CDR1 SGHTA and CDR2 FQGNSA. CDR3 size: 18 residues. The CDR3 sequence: CASSLFGGGRGGYNEQYF. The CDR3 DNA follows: TGTGCCAGCAGCTTATTCGGCGGAGGCAGGGGCGGATACAATGAGCAGTACTTC.

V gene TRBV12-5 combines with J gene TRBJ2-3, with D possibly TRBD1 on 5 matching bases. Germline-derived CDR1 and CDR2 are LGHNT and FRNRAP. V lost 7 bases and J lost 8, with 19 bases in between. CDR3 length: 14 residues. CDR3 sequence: CASADTGTIGTQYF. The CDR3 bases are TGTGCTAGTGCGGACACAGGAACTATTGGTACGCAGTATTTT. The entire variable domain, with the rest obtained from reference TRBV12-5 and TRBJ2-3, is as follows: DARVTQTPRHKVTEMGQEVTMRCQPILGHNTVFWYRQTMMQGLELLAYFRNRAPLDDSGMPKDRFSAEMPDATLATLKIQPSEPRDSAVYFCASADTGTIGTQYFGPGTRLTVL.

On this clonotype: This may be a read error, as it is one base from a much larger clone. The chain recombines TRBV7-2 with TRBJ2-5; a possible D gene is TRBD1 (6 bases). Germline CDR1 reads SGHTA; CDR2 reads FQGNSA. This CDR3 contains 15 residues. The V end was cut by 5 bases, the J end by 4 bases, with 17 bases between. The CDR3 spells CASSPLRGRAETQYF. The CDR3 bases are TGTGCCAGCAGCCCACTCAGGGGTCGGGCAGAGACCCAGTACTTC.

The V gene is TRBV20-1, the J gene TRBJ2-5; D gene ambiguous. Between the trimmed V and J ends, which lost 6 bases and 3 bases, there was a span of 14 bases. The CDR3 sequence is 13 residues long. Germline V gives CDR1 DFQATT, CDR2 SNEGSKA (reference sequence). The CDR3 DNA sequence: TGCAGTGCCCGACCCCGGACCAAAGAGACCCAGTACTTC. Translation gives CSARPRTKETQYF.

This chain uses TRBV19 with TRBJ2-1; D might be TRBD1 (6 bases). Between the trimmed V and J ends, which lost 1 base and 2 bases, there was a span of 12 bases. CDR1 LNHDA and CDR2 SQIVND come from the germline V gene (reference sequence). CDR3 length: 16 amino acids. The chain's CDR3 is CASSIARTETYNEQFF. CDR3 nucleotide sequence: TGTGCCAGTAGTATAGCCCGGACAGAGACCTACAATGAGCAGTTCTTC.

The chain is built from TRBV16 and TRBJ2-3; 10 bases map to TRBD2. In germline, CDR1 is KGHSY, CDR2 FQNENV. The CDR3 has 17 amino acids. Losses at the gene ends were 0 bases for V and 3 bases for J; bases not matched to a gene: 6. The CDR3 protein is CASSQSWASGSTDTQYF. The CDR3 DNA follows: TGTGCCAGCAGCCAATCGTGGGCTAGCGGGAGTACAGATACGCAGTATTTT.

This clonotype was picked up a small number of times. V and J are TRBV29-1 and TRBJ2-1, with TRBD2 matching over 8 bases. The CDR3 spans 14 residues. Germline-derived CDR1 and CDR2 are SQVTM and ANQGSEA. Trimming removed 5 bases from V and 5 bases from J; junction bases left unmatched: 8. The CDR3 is CSVRGGTADNEQFF. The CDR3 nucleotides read TGCAGCGTTCGCGGGGGGACTGCCGACAATGAGCAGTTCTTC.

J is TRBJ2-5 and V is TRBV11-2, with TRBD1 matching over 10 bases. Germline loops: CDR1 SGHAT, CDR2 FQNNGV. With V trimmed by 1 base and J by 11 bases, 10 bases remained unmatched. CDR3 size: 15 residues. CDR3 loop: CASSLGGTGVAEQYF. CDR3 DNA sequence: TGTGCCAGCAGCTTAGGGGGGACAGGGGTGGCTGAGCAGTACTTC.

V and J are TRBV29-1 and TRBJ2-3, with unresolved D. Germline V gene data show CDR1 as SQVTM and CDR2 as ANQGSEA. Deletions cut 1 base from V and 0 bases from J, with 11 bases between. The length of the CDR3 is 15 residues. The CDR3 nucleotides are TGCAGCGTTGAAGGCGTGGCAATCAGCACAGATACGCAGTATTTT. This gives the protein CSVEGVAISTDTQYF.

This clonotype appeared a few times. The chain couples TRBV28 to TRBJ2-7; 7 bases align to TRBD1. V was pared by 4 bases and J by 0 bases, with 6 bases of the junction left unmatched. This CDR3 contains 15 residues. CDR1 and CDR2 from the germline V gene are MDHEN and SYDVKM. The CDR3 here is CASSSGQVSSYEQYF. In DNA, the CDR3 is TGTGCCAGCAGTTCCGGACAGGTTAGCTCCTACGAGCAGTACTTC.